The present entry profiles one T cell receptor beta chain with its context. Its target is unknown. The donors formed part of the 120-subject validation cohort, distinct from the roughly 700-subject first cohort. Trimming took 6 bases from V and 5 from J; bases not matched to a gene: 7. In germline, CDR1 is LNHDA, CDR2 SQIVND (reference sequence). The CDR3 sequence is 15 residues long. Assay: immunoSEQ multiplex PCR; the TCRdb copy retains only in-frame clones and omits some. The sample lists 90,000 to 130,000 clones, roughly 90% occurring once. This entry belongs to a study of cytomegalovirus exposure and HLA in healthy donors. Whole-study findings and limits: Cytomegalovirus status was reportedly diagnosed by the classifier with high specificity and sensitivity. Listed as cytomegalovirus-associated were over 150 TCR beta chains. A few chains linked to CMV were shown in vitro to be specific for CMV antigens.

The chain uses TRBV19 and TRBJ2-3; 11 bases agree with TRBD2. The sequenced sample was PBMCs. The source is a young woman in good health and CMV-seropositive. CDR3 loop: CASRATSGVGDTQYF. Written as DNA, the CDR3 is TGTGCCAGTAGAGCGACTAGCGGGGTAGGAGATACGCAGTATTTT.